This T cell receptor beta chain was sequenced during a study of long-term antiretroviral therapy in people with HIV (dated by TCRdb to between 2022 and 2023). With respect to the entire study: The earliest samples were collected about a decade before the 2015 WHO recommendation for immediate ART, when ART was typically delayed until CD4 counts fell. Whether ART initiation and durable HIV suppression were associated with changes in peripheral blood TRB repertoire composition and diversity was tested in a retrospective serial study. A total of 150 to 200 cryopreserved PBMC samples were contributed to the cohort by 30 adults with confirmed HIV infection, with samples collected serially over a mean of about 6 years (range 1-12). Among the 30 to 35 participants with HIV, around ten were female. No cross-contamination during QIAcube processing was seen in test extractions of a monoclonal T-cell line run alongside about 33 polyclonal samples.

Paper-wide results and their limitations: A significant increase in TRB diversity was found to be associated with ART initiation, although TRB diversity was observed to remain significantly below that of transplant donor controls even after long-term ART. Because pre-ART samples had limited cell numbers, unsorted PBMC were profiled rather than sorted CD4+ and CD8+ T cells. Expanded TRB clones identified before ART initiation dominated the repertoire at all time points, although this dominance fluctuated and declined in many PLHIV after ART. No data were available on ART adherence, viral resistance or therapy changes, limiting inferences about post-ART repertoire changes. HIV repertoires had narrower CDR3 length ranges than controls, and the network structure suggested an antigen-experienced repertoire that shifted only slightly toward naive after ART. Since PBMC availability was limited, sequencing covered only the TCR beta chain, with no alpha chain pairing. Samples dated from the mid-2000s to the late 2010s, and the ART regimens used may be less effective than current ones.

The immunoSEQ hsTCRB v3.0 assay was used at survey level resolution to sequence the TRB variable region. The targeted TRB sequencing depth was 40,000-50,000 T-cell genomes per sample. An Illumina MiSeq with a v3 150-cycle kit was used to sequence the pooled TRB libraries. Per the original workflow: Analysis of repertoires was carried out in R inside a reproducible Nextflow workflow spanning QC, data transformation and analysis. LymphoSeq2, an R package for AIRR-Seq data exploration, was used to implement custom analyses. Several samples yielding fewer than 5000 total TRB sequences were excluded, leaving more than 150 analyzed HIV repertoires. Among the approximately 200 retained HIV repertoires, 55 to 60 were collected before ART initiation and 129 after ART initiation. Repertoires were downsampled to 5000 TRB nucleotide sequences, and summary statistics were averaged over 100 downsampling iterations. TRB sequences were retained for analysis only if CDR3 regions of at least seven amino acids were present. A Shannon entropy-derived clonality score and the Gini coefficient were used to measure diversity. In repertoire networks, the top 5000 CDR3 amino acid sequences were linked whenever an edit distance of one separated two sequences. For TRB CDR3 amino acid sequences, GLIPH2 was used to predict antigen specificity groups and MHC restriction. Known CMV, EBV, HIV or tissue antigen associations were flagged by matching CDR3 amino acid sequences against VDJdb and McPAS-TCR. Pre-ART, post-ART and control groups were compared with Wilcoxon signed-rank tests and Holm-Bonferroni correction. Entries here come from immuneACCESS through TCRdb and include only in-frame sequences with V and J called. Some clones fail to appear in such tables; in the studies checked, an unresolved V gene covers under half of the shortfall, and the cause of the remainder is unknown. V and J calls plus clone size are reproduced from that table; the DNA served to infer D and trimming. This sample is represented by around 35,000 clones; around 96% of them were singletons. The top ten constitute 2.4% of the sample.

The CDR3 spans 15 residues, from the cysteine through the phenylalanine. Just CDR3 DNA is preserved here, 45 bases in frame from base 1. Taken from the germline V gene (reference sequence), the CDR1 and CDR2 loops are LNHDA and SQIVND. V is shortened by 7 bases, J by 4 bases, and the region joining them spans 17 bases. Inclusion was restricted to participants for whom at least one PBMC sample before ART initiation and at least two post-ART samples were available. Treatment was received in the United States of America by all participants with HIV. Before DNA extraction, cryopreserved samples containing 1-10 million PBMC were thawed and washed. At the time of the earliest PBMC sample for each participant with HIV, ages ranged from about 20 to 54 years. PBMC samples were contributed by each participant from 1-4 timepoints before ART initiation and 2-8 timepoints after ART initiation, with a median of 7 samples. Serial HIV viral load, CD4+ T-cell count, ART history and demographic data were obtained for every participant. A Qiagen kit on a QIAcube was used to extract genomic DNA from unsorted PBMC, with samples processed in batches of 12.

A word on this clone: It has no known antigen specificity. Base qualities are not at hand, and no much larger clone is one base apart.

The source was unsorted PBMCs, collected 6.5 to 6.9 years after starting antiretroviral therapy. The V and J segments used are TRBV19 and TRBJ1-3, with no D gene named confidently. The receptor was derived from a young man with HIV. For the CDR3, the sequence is CASTRDTHVGNTIYF. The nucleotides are TGTGCCAGTACCCGCGACACCCATGTAGGAAACACCATATATTTT.